This T cell receptor (beta chain) stems from a study of Ad26.COV2.S vaccination and SARS-CoV-2 variants (dated by TCRdb to the early 2020s). In the study overall: The specificity and breadth of SARS-CoV-2-reactive T cell receptors after Ad26.COV2.S vaccination were assessed by TCRbeta repertoire sequencing. A total of approximately 32 samples were included in the TCR-sequenced set, comprising roughly 19 Ad26.COV2.S vaccine recipients, 5 placebo recipients and 8 SARS-CoV-2 convalescent individuals. The study at large found these results: According to the authors, total T cell responses may have been underestimated by the TCR breadth and depth analyses. Substantial breadth of spike-specific CD8+ and CD4+ T cell responses was reported after vaccination. Non-spike TCR breadth was comparable between vaccine and placebo recipients, consistent with the vaccine containing only spike. Ad26.COV2.S recipients had higher spike-specific TCR breadth than placebo recipients (P = 0.0014).

The time point tag for this specimen amounts to: individuals recovered from natural SARS-CoV-2 infection. The immunoSEQ Assay was used to sequence TCRbeta CDR3 regions. After extraction, genomic DNA underwent amplification by bias-controlled multiplex PCR, followed by high-throughput sequencing. On the authors' methods: To quantify the absolute abundance of every unique TCRbeta CDR3 region, sequences were collapsed and filtered. T cell fraction was estimated by normalizing TCRbeta template counts to usable DNA, which was measured by amplifying reference genes present in all nucleated cells. Repertoire TCRs were annotated as SARS-CoV-2-specific by exact matching of V gene, CDR3 amino acid sequence and J gene to a known reactive TCR set. The reference SARS-CoV-2 TCR set was derived from MIRA and filtered for enrichment in COVID-19-positive ImmuneCODE repertoires, a step that removed public or cross-reactive TCRs. Based on the MIRA antigens, annotated TCRs were further analysed at the level of specific ORF or position within ORF. Breadth was defined as annotated unique rearrangements over total unique productive rearrangements; depth was the summed frequency of those rearrangements. Two-sided Wilcoxon rank-sum tests were applied when comparing TCR breadth between groups. TCRdb obtained this table from immuneACCESS and retained in-frame rearrangements with V and J assigned. These tables miss some clones; where compared with another copy, unresolved V genes account for less than half of the shortfall, and the remainder is unexplained. The V and J calls and clone size come from that table; D and trimming were worked out from the DNA. Within this sample are some 180,000 clones, with about 83% of them counted one time only. The ten largest clones add up to 5% to 6.5% of the sample.

The CDR3 runs 13 residues from the cysteine to the phenylalanine. The DNA shown is the 39-base CDR3, in frame from base 1. As encoded in the germline V gene, CDR1 is KGHDR while CDR2 is SFDVKD. V was cut back by 6 bases and J by 2 bases, leaving a gap of 6 bases between them. This clone was counted between two and nine times. Its binding antigen is unknown. The input lacks base qualities; no much larger clone sits a single base away. Recombination joined TRBV24-1 with TRBJ1-4; the best D guess is TRBD1, with 5 bases matching. This clonotype was obtained from a human donor who had recovered from COVID-19. The sequencing here drew on peripheral blood, taken after recovery from COVID-19. This receptor has the CDR3 CATSRGTNEKLFF. The nucleotides read TGTGCCACCAGTCGGGGGACTAATGAAAAACTGTTTTTT.